The 18 T cell receptor beta chains reported below all come from one sample, sequenced in a study of cytomegalovirus exposure and HLA in healthy donors. 13 Jbeta primers and 60 Vbeta primers were used for the PCR. TCRdb's copy holds only in-frame clones and misses some; the assay was immunoSEQ multiplex PCR. The sample consists of 150,000 to 200,000 clones, approximately 80% of them appearing once. Source material: PBMCs. Receptor source: a woman aged 25 to 39 in good health and CMV-seronegative.

The chain recombines TRBV5-1 with TRBJ2-5; a possible D gene is TRBD1 (5 bases). Trimming removed 5 bases from V and 1 base from J, with 12 bases in between. The CDR3 covers 14 residues. Per germline, CDR1 SGHRS and CDR2 YFSETQ. CDR3 loop: CASSGKGSQETQYF. The CDR3 DNA follows: TGCGCCAGCAGTGGAAAGGGGTCCCAAGAGACCCAGTACTTC.

The rearrangement uses TRBV28 and TRBJ1-5, with D possibly matching TRBD1 (5 bases). The V and J ends lost 2 bases and 5 bases respectively, with 13 bases between them. This CDR3 region has 15 residues. The V gene's germline CDR1 is MDHEN and CDR2 SYDVKM. CDR3 sequence reads: CASSLIPGDYQPQHF. The CDR3, as DNA: TGTGCCAGCAGTTTAATCCCGGGGGACTATCAGCCCCAGCATTTT.

The chain is built from TRBV7-9 and TRBJ2-3; 7 nucleotides align to TRBD2. This CDR3 has 16 amino acids. The junction had 5 bases not matched to a gene; V was cut back by 2 bases and J by 0 bases. The V gene's germline CDR1 is SEHNR and CDR2 FQNEAQ (reference sequence). CDR3 protein: CASSLWREPSTDTQYF. As DNA, the CDR3 is TGTGCCAGCAGCTTATGGCGGGAGCCTAGCACAGATACGCAGTATTTT.

This clone was counted a few times. This chain joins TRBV5-1 and TRBJ2-5, with D perhaps matching TRBD1 (6 bases). Trimming removed 3 bases from V and 4 bases from J, with 16 bases in between. The CDR3 length is 15 residues. Germline CDR1 and CDR2: SGHRS and YFSETQ. In nucleotides, the CDR3 is TGCGCCAGCAGCTCATGGCAGGGGCGCGGAGAGACCCAGTACTTC. Translating it yields CASSSWQGRGETQYF. The whole variable domain, filled in from reference TRBV5-1 and TRBJ2-5, reads KAGVTQTPRYLIKTRGQQVTLSCSPISGHRSVSWYQQTPGQGLQFLFEYFSETQRNKGNFPGRFSGRQFSNSRSEMNVSTLELGDSALYLCASSSWQGRGETQYFGPGTRLLVL.

The genes are TRBV7-9 and TRBJ2-3; 7 bases line up with TRBD1. The germline V gene encodes CDR1 SEHNR and CDR2 FQNEAQ (reference sequence). The junction had 6 bases not matched to a gene; V was cut back by 5 bases and J by 1 base. The CDR3 is made up of 15 amino acids. This CDR3 is CASSRTGTGTDTQYF. The CDR3 nucleotides read TGTGCCAGCAGCCGTACCGGGACAGGCACAGATACGCAGTATTTT.

The gene calls are TRBV7-2 and TRBJ2-7; 15 bases are shared with TRBD2. After removal of 5 bases from V and 3 bases from J, the junction contained 5 bases not matched to a gene. CDR1 is SGHTA, CDR2 FQGNSA, per germline. The CDR3 has 16 residues. The CDR3 protein is CASSPGLAGGYYEQYF. In DNA form, the CDR3 reads TGTGCCAGCAGCCCTGGACTAGCGGGAGGGTACTACGAGCAGTACTTC. The variable domain in full, with the rest retrieved from reference TRBV7-2 and TRBJ2-7, is GAGVSQSPSNKVTEKGKDVELRCDPISGHTALYWYRQSLGQGLEFLIYFQGNSAPDKSGLPSDRFSAERTGGSVSTLTIQRTQQEDSAVYLCASSPGLAGGYYEQYFGPGTRLTVT.

This clone was observed a handful of times. The chain links TRBV25-1 to TRBJ1-4; D may be TRBD1 (5 bases). V lost 6 bases to trimming and J lost 8 bases, with 16 bases between them. CDR3 length: 14 residues. Germline V gene sequence: CDR1 MGHDK, CDR2 SYGVNS. The chain's CDR3 is CASSAGGGLEKLFF. In DNA form, the CDR3 reads TGTGCCAGCAGCGCCGGGGGAGGGTTAGAAAAACTGTTTTTT. Drawing the rest from reference TRBV25-1 and TRBJ1-4, the complete variable domain is EADIYQTPRYLVIGTGKKITLECSQTMGHDKMYWYQQDPGMELHLIHYSYGVNSTEKGDLSSESTVSRIRTEHFPLTLESARPSHTSQYLCASSAGGGLEKLFFGSGTQLSVL.

This chain joins TRBV5-1 and TRBJ2-2; D gene ambiguous. The CDR3 contains 13 residues. CDR1 and CDR2 (germline): SGHRS, YFSETQ. V lost 0 bases and J lost 5, with 5 bases in between. This CDR3 reads CASSLARTGELFF. CDR3 bases: TGCGCCAGCAGCTTGGCTAGGACCGGGGAGCTGTTTTTT.

This sequence joins TRBV7-2 and TRBJ1-5; D not certain. V lost 4 bases, J lost 6 bases, and 7 bases lay in between. This CDR3 has 12 amino acids. CDR1 is SGHTA and CDR2 is FQGNSA in the germline V gene. The CDR3 region is CASSSPGQPQHF. As DNA, the CDR3 is TGTGCCAGCAGCTCCCCGGGTCAGCCCCAGCATTTT.

The rearrangement joins TRBV7-9 to TRBJ1-4; D is ambiguous. V was shortened by 0 bases and J by 8 bases, with 16 bases between the two germline ends. Per germline, CDR1 SEHNR and CDR2 FQNEAQ (reference sequence). This CDR3 has 16 amino acids. CDR3 in DNA: TGTGCCAGCAGCTTAGCGCCCAGCCCGGGATCCGAAAAACTGTTTTTT. Translation gives CASSLAPSPGSEKLFF.

The chain has TRBV7-9 and TRBJ2-7, with 8 bases identical to TRBD1. The CDR3 is 15 residues long. Trimming took 1 base from V and 3 from J; bases not matched to a gene: 5. Germline V gene sequence: CDR1 SEHNR, CDR2 FQNEAQ (reference sequence). CDR3 protein: CASSLGQGLVYEQYF. The CDR3 DNA follows: TGTGCCAGCAGCTTAGGACAGGGGTTGGTCTACGAGCAGTACTTC.

This clone has more than one count but fewer than ten. The chain joins TRBV7-8 to TRBJ1-1; 9 bases align to TRBD1. The junction had 16 bases not matched to a gene; V was cut back by 5 bases and J by 3 bases. This CDR3 is 18 amino acids long. Germline values: CDR1 SGHVS, CDR2 FQNEAQ. The CDR3 reads CASSLYTTGTGRDTEAFF. The CDR3 nucleotides read TGTGCCAGCAGCCTTTATACCACCGGGACAGGGCGGGACACTGAAGCTTTCTTT. The full variable domain, with the rest looked up from reference TRBV7-8 and TRBJ1-1, is GAGVSQSPRYKVAKRGQDVALRCDPISGHVSLFWYQQALGQGPEFLTYFQNEAQLDKSGLPSDRFFAERPEGSVSTLKIQRTQQEDSAVYLCASSLYTTGTGRDTEAFFGQGTRLTVV.

The chain carries TRBV19 and TRBJ1-2, with TRBD1 as a possible D gene (6 bases). CDR3 length: 16 residues. In germline, CDR1 is LNHDA, CDR2 SQIVND (reference sequence). With 4 bases removed from V and 10 bases from J, the gap between germline ends came to 25 bases. CDR3 nucleotide sequence: TGTGCCAGTAGTACCCCTCGGGGGGCGCAACAAATAATCTACACCTTC. Translated, it gives CASSTPRGAQQIIYTF.

This sequence joins TRBV7-6 and TRBJ2-5; D is possibly TRBD1 (6 bases). CDR3 length: 13 residues. Germline V gene lookup returns CDR1 SGHVS and CDR2 FNYEAQ. Trimming cost V 3 bases and J 4 bases, with 9 bases left between them. This CDR3 reads CASSLRRGETQYF. DNA of the CDR3: TGTGCCAGCAGCTTGCGCAGGGGAGAGACCCAGTACTTC.

The V gene is TRBV19, the J gene TRBJ2-7; tentative D call: TRBD2 (6 bases). Trimming left V 9 bases short and J 0 bases short, with 15 bases between. The CDR3 covers 14 residues. CDR1 and CDR2 (germline): LNHDA, SQIVND (reference sequence). The CDR3 nucleotides read TGTGCCAGCGCAAGCGGGTCCCCCTCCTACGAGCAGTACTTC. This codes for CASASGSPSYEQYF.

This clone was found once. V and J are TRBV10-3 and TRBJ1-2; 8 positions agree with TRBD1. This CDR3 contains 13 residues. CDR1 ENHRY and CDR2 SYGVKD come from the germline V gene. V dropped 6 bases and J dropped 7; count of bases not matched to a gene: 7. The chain's CDR3 is CAIRGDRPRGYTF. The CDR3 DNA reads TGTGCCATCAGGGGGGACAGGCCCCGTGGCTACACCTTC.

The CDR3 here is CASSPTGEEQFF. CDR3 sequence (DNA): TGTGCCAGCTCGCCCACAGGGGAAGAGCAGTTCTTC. The rearrangement uses TRBV18 and TRBJ2-1, with TRBD1 identical over 7 bases. CDR1 is KGHSH, CDR2 LQKENI, per germline. The CDR3 is 12 amino acids. J gave up 10 bases and V 6 bases, and 6 bases lay outside the gene matches.

The chain recombines TRBV27 with TRBJ2-7; possible D gene TRBD1, 5 bases. The length of the CDR3 is 14 residues. With 3 bases removed from V and 5 bases from J, the gap between germline ends came to 14 bases. Germline V gives CDR1 MNHEY, CDR2 SMNVEV (reference sequence). The CDR3 nucleotides read TGTGCCAGCAGTTTCCAGGGCGACCACAACGAGCAGTACTTC. This encodes CASSFQGDHNEQYF.